This T cell receptor (beta chain) was sequenced in a study of blood T cell repertoires in COVID-19. In the study overall: Acute and convalescent COVID-19 specimens originated in the United States, Italy and Spain.

Trimming left V 1 base short and J 2 bases short, with 9 bases between. The length of the CDR3 is 14 residues. In germline, CDR1 is SGHNT, CDR2 YYREEE (reference sequence). The protocol was immunoSEQ multiplex PCR, while the TCRdb copy is restricted to in-frame clones and leaves out a portion. The table lists 300,000 to 400,000 clones, 86% of them singletons. The chain recombines TRBV5-4 with TRBJ2-5; D ambiguous. The clonotype was recovered from a woman in her sixties or seventies with COVID-19, enrolled during active disease. Sequenced input: peripheral blood. CDR3 region: CASSLTGSQETQYF. The CDR3, as DNA: TGTGCCAGCAGCTTGACGGGTTCGCAAGAGACCCAGTACTTC. Drawing the rest from reference TRBV5-4 and TRBJ2-5, the complete variable domain is ETGVTQSPTHLIKTRGQQVTLRCSSQSGHNTVSWYQQALGQGPQFIFQYYREEENGRGNFPPRFSGLQFPNYSSELNVNALELDDSALYLCASSLTGSQETQYFGPGTRLLVL.